This T cell receptor beta chain is drawn from a study of STAT5B mutations in CD4+ large granular lymphocyte leukemia (dated by TCRdb to 2022 to 2024). The study in broad terms: Among the healthy controls, the CDR3 'QG' motif was associated with a particular HLA allele. The TCRbeta repertoires of CD4+ T-cell large granular lymphocyte leukemia patients were compared with the TCRbeta repertoires of healthy blood donors. Flow cytometry on FACSCanto II or FACSVerse showed that the purified fractions were more than 95% pure among lymphocytes.

V lost 3 bases and J lost 3 bases; the stretch between them is 8 bases long. Per the germline V gene (reference sequence), GTSNPN is the CDR1 and SVGIG is the CDR2. The CDR3 sequence holds 13 residues, the cysteine and phenylalanine included. Only the CDR3 portion is preserved as DNA: 39 bases, with reading frame beginning at the first base. The study at large found these results: Greater clonality appeared to be present in CD4-sorted patient repertoires than in healthy CD4+ repertoires, and the difference was retained after the putative leukemic clones were removed. Each patient's main leukemic clonotypes were private, but about a quarter of these clonotypes showed up at low frequency in the non-leukemic repertoires of other patients. TRBV06-family usage was enriched among the top patient clones (8/27) compared with healthy controls (2/35). Data were not HLA-matched; higher clonality in CD4+ versus CD8+ T-LGLL could reflect the relatively small sample size.

TCRbeta rearrangements were sequenced from genomic DNA using the immunoSEQ assay at survey resolution. For the original study's pipeline: In the TCR sequencing data, the lowest productive clonotype frequency that could be detected was 2.59 x 10-5. Analyses included only productive TCRbeta rearrangements, meaning complete and in-frame sequences. Sample clonality was computed as Simpson clonality in the immunoSEQ Analyzer version 3.0. Clones were binned by frequency as very rare, small, medium, large (1-20%) or hyperexpanded (>20%). Generation probabilities were estimated with OLGA 1.2.3, V-gene circos plots were made with VDJtools, specificities were searched in VDJdb, and CDR3 motifs were identified with GLIPH. Imported from immuneACCESS, the table was reduced by TCRdb to in-frame sequences with V and J called. These copies leave out some clones; in studies compared against another copy, an unresolved V gene accounts for under half, and the cause of the remainder is not known. Clone size and V and J calls were adopted from that table, with D and trimming inferred from the DNA. The sample data list under 40,000 clones, and around two thirds of these were observed just once. About 0.45% of the sample comes from the top ten.

Healthy controls were roughly 36 blood donors whose buffy coats came from the Finnish Red Cross blood service. All TCR-sequenced material derived from peripheral blood: patient blood samples and healthy donor buffy coats. Ficoll-Hypaque gradient centrifugation was used to isolate peripheral blood mononuclear cells. For the healthy controls, CD4+ cells were obtained from buffy coats by magnetic purification. Genomic DNA was extracted with the Gentra Puregene Cell and Tissue kit and quantified on a Qubit 2.0 fluorometer. A remark on this clone: It lacks a known antigen. No much larger clone is present one base from it, and per-base qualities are unavailable.

The sequenced material came from CD4+ T cells from blood buffy coats. This sequence uses TRBV30 and TRBJ2-2; the D gene remains uncertain. The sequence was obtained from a human donor in good health. In nucleotides, the sequence is TGTGCCTGGAGCGCTATACACACCGGGGAGCTGTTTTTT. The resulting protein is CAWSAIHTGELFF.